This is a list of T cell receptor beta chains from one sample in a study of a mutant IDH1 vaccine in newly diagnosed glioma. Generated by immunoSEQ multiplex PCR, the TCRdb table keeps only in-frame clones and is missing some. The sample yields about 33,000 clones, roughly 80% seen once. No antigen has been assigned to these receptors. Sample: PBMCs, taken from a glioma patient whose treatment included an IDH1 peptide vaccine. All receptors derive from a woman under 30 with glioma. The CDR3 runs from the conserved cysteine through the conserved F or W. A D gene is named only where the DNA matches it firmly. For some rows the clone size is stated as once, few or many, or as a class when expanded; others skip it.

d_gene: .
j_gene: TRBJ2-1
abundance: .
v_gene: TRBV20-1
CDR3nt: TGCAGTGCTATTAAGCAGTATGAGCAGTTCTTC
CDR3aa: CSAIKQYEQFF

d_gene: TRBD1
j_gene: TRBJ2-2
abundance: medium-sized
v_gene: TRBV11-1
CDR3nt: TGTGCCAGCAGCTTAGGACAGGGGGTCCCCGGGGAGCTGTTTTTT
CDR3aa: CASSLGQGVPGELFF

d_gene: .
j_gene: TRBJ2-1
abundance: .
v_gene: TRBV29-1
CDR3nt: TGCAGCGTTGAACGTATCGAGGGCCGGCAGTTCTTC
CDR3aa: CSVERIEGRQFF

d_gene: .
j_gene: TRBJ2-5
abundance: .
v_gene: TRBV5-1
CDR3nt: TGCGCCAGCAGCCCCGGTTGGGGCCGAGGCCAAGAGACCCAGTACTTC
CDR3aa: CASSPGWGRGQETQYF

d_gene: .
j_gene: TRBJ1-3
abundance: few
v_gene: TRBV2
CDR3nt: TGTGCCAGCAGTGAACCCAGAGCTGGAAACACCATATATTTT
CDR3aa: CASSEPRAGNTIYF

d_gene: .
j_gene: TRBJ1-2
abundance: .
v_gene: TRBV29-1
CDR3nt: TGCAGCGTTGAAGAAATCAAGGGCTATGGCTACACCTTC
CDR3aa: CSVEEIKGYGYTF

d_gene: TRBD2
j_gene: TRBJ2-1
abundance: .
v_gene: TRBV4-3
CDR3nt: TGCGCCAGCAGCCAAGGAGCGGGAGTTGTATCCAATGAGCAGTTCTTC
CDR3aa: CASSQGAGVVSNEQFF

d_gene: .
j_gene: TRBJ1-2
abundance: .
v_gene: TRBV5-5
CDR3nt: TGTGCCAGCAGCTTGGAAGGCAGGATAACCTCTAACTATGGCTACACCTTC
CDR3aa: CASSLEGRITSNYGYTF

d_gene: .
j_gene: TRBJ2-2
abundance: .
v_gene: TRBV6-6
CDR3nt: TGTGCCAGCAGTCAGCAGGCGAACACCGGGGAGCTGTTTTTT
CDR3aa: CASSQQANTGELFF

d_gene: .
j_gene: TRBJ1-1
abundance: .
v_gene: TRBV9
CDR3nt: TGTGCCAGCAGCGTAGGAGGGACCCAAACAAACACTGAAGCTTTCTTT
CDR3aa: CASSVGGTQTNTEAFF

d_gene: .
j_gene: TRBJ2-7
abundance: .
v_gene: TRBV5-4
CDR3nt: TGTGCCAGCAGCCCCAGGGGCGGGAGTTCGAGCGAGCAGTACTTC
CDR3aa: CASSPRGGSSSEQYF

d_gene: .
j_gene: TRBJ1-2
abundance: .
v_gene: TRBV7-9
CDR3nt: TGTGCCAGCAGCTTAGGGGCTCCCTATGGCTACACCTTC
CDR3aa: CASSLGAPYGYTF

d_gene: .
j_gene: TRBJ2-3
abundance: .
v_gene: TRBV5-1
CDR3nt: TGCGCCAGCAGCTTGGGCAGGGAGACAGATACGCAGTATTTT
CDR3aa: CASSLGRETDTQYF

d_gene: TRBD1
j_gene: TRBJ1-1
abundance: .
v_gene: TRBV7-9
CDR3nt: TGTGCCAGCAGCCCGGGACAGGGGGCGAGGGACACTGAAGCTTTCTTT
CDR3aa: CASSPGQGARDTEAFF

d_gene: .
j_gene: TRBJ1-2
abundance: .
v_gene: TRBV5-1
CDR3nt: TGCGCCAGCAGCCCAGAAGGGAATGGCTACACCTTC
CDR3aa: CASSPEGNGYTF

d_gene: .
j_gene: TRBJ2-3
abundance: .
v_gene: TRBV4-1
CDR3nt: TGCGCCAGCAGCCCACTCTTGACCGGAGAAATTGTGCATACGCAGTATTTT
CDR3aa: CASSPLLTGEIVHTQYF

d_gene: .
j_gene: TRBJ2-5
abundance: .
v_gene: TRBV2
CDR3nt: TGTGCCAGCAGACCCGACAGAATTCAAGAGACCCAGTACTTC
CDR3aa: CASRPDRIQETQYF

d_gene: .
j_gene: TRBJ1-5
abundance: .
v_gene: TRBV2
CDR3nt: TGTGCCAGCAGTGTTCGGACACCCGGGAGCAATCAGCCCCAGCATTTT
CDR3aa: CASSVRTPGSNQPQHF

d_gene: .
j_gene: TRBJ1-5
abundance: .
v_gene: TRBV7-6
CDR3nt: TGTGCCAGCAGCTTAGGGGGGGCGAGTCAGCCCCAGCATTTT
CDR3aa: CASSLGGASQPQHF

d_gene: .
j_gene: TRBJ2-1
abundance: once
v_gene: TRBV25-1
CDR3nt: TGTGCCAGCAGTGAACTCGGGGTAGCCTACAATGAGCAGTTCTTC
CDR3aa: CASSELGVAYNEQFF

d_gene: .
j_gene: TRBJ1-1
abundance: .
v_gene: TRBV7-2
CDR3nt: TGTGCCAGCAGCCTTTCAGGGTACACTGAAGCTTTCTTT
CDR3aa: CASSLSGYTEAFF

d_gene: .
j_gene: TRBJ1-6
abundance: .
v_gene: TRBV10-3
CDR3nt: TGTGCCATAACCCTGGGGTGGGACTCACCCCTCCACTTT
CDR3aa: CAITLGWDSPLHF

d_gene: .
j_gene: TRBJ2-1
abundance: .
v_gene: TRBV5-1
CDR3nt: TGCGCCAGCAGCTTGGCCAGTGAGCAGTTCTTC
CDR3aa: CASSLASEQFF

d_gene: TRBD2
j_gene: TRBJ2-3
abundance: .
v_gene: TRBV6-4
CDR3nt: TGTGCCAGCAGTGACTCCGGGGGGGCGGATACGCAGTATTTT
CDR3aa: CASSDSGGADTQYF

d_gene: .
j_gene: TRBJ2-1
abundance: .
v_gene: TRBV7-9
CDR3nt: TGTGCCAGCAGCTTAGGAGGAAAAATGAGCAATGAGCAGTTCTTC
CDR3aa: CASSLGGKMSNEQFF

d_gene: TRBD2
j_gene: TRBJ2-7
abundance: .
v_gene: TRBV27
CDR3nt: TGTGCCAGCAGTCCACTCCCACCATCCGGGACTAGCGGCTACGAGCAGTACTTC
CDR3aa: CASSPLPPSGTSGYEQYF

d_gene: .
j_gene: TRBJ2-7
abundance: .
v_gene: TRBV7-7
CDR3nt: TGTGCTAGCACCCCGCAGGTCTGTGAGCAGTACTTC
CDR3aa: CASTPQVCEQYF

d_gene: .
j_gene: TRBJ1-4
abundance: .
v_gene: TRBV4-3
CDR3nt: TGCGCCAGCAGCCAAGATCATTTAGGGTGGGGGACCGCAACTAATGAAAAACTGTTTTTT
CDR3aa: CASSQDHLGWGTATNEKLFF

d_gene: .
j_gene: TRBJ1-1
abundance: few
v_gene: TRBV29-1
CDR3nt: TGCAGCGTTGATGCGGGGGAGCCTGAAGCTTTCTTT
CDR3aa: CSVDAGEPEAFF

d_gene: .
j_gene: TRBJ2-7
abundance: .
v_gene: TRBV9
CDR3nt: TGTGCCAGCAGTCTCCGGGGAAGATCTTACGAGCAGTACTTC
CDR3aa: CASSLRGRSYEQYF

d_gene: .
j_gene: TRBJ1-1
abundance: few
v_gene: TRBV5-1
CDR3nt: TGCGCCAGCAGATATGACGGACTGAACACTGAAGCTTTCTTT
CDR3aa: CASRYDGLNTEAFF

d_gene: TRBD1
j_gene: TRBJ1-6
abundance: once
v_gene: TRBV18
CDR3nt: TGTGCCAGCTCACCAACAGGGGGCGAGACGGGTTCACCCCTCCACTTT
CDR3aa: CASSPTGGETGSPLHF

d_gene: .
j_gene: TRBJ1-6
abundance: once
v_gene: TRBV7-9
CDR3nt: TGTGCCAGCAGCTTAATGGGGGGACCCCTCCACTTT
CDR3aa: CASSLMGGPLHF

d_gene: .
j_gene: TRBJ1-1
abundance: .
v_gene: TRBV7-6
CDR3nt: TGTGCCAGCAGCATCAGTGTGATGAACACTGAAGCTTTCTTT
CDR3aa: CASSISVMNTEAFF

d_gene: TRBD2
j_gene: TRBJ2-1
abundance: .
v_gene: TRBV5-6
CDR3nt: TGTGCCAGCAGCAGCGGGGCTCCACTCTACAATGAGCAGTTCTTC
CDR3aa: CASSSGAPLYNEQFF

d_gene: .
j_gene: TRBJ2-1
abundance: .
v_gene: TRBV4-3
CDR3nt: TGCGCCAGCAGCCCAATCGGACAGCCCTCCTACAATGAGCAGTTCTTC
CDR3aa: CASSPIGQPSYNEQFF

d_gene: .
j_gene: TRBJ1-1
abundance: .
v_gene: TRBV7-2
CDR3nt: TGTGCCAGCAGCTTGAGAAGACTCGGCGGGGCTTTCTTT
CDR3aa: CASSLRRLGGAFF

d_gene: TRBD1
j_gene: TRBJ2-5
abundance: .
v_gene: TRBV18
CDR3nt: TGTGCCAGCTCACCCACTGGACAGGGGGCTTCGGAGACCCAGTACTTC
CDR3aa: CASSPTGQGASETQYF

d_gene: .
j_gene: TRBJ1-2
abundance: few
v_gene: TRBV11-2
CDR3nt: TGTGCCAGCAGCCGGGACATTGCTAACTATGGCTACACCTTC
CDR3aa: CASSRDIANYGYTF

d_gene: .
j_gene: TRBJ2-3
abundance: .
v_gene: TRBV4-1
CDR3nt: TGCGCCAGCAGCCAAGTAGGGGCAGATACGCAGTATTTT
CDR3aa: CASSQVGADTQYF

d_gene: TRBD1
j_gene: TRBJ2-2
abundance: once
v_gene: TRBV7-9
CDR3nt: TGTGCCAGCAACCCACTGGACAGGGCGAACACCGGGGAGCTGTTTTTT
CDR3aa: CASNPLDRANTGELFF